This T cell receptor (beta chain) was captured by sequencing in a study of cytomegalovirus exposure and HLA in healthy donors. Study-wide points: The only immune exposure information that was available was CMV serostatus.

About this clone: Its antigen is as yet unknown.

Amplification used 60 Vbeta primers and 13 Jbeta primers. TCRdb's table, derived via immunoSEQ multiplex PCR, lists solely in-frame clones and lacks some. Here the sample spans 180,000 or so clones, 75% to 85% being singletons. Sequenced: PBMCs. The clonotype was recovered from a woman between 25 and 40 years old in good health and CMV-seropositive.

CDR3 in amino acids: CASTDTRINQPQHF. The CDR3 nucleotides read TGTGCCAGCACCGACACCCGTATCAATCAGCCCCAGCATTTT. This chain uses TRBV28 with TRBJ1-5; unclear D gene. The CDR3 length is 14 residues. Germline assignment: CDR1 MDHEN and CDR2 SYDVKM. The germline V and J ends were trimmed by 7 bases and 3 bases, with 13 bases remaining between them.